This TCR beta chain was sequenced during a study of T cells in Graves' hyperthyroidism and ophthalmopathy. General observations from the study: The model foresaw ophthalmopathy a median approximately 6.1 months prior to onset.

The CDR3 length is 13 residues. V was shortened by 6 bases and J by 7 bases, with 15 bases between the two germline ends. CDR1 and CDR2 (germline): ENHRY, SYGVKD. Together with thyroid ultrasound, orbital computed tomography, serum thyroxine and TRAb, clinical symptoms were used for diagnoses. TCR beta CDR3 region amplification was performed from RNA transcripts. When the TCR CDR3 underwent first-round RT-PCR, the HTBI primer set was used. Each CDR3 protein is one row after TCRdb ran MiXCR on the multiplex PCR reads. The sample has 380,000 or so distinct CDR3 sequences; about 18% are singletons. Ten or more counts support this clonotype. Antigen specificity is unknown.

The source of this sequence is a woman aged 18-29 years with Graves' hyperthyroidism. The specimen sequenced was blood. The chain carries TRBV10-3 and TRBJ1-2; D gene uncertain. CDR3 in amino acids: CAISVDVLGGYTF. In DNA form, the CDR3 reads TGTGCCATCAGCGTGGACGTACTAGGTGGCTACACCTTC.